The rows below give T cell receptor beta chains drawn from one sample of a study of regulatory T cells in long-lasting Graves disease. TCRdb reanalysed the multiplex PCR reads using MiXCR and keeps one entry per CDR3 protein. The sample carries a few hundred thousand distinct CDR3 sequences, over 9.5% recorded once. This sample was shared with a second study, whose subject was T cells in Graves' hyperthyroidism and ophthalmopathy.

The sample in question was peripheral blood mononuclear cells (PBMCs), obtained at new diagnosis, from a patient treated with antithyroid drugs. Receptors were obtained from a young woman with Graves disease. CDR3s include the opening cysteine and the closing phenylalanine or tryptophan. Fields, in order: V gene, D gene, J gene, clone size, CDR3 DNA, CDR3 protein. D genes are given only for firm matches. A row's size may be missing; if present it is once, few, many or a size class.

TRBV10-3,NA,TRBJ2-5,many,TGTGCCATCAGTGAGCGTGTGGGAGAGACCCAGTACTTC,CAISERVGETQYF
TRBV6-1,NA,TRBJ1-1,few,TGTGCCAGCAGCCGCGGGCACCCGGGTTGGGATCCTGAAGCTTTCTTT,CASSRGHPGWDPEAFF
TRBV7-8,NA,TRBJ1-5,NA,TGTGCCAGCAGCTTAAACACCCTTCAGCCCCAGCATTTT,CASSLNTLQPQHF
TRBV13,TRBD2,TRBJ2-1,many,TGTGCCAGCAGACCTGGACCGGGACTAGCGGACAACAATGAGCAGTTCTTC,CASRPGPGLADNNEQFF
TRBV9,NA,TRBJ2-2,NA,TGTGCCAGCAGCGTAGGTGACAGGGACTACACCGGGGAGCTGTTTTTT,CASSVGDRDYTGELFF
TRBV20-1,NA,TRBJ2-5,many,TGCAGTGCCCAAAAGGCGACAGCACAAGAGACCCAGTACTTC,CSAQKATAQETQYF
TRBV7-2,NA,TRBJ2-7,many,TGTGCCAGCAGCTTTTTTTTCCAGCGCCCGTCGAACGAGCAGTACTTC,CASSFFFQRPSNEQYF
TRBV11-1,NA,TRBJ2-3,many,TGTGCCAGCAGCTTATTCGGGTGGGGGACAGATACGCAGTATTTT,CASSLFGWGTDTQYF
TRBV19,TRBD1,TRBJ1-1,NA,TGTGCCAGTAGTATTCGGGGCCGGGGGACAGGGAGAGGGAGCACTGAAGCTTTCTTT,CASSIRGRGTGRGSTEAFF
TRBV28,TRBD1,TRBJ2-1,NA,TGTGCCAGCAGCCCCGGGACAGTGACTCTTAGCTCCTACAATGAGCAGTTCTTC,CASSPGTVTLSSYNEQFF
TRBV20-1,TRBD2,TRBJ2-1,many,TGCAGTGCTTCAGCGGGAGGGTCCTACAATGAGCAGTTCTTC,CSASAGGSYNEQFF
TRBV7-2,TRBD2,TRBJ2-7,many,TGTGCCAGCACACAAGCGGGGTACTACGAGCAGTACTTC,CASTQAGYYEQYF
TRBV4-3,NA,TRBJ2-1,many,TGCGCCAGCAGCCAAGGGATACCAAATGAGCAGTTCTTC,CASSQGIPNEQFF
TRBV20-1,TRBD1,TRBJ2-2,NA,TGCAGTGCTAGCGGACAGGGGGCCGCCACCGGGGAGCTGTTTTTT,CSASGQGAATGELFF
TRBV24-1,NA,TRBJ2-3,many,TGTGCCACCAGTGATCGCCAGGGGATCAACACAGATACGCAGTATTTT,CATSDRQGINTDTQYF
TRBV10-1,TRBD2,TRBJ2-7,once,TGCGCCAGCAGCTATGAGGGACTAGCGGGATTACAAGAGCAGTACTTC,CASSYEGLAGLQEQYF
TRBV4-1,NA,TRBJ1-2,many,TGCGCCAGCAGCCAAGGTGTAACTGCATCTAACTATGGCTACACCTTC,CASSQGVTASNYGYTF
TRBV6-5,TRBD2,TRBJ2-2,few,TGTGCCAGCAGTTACGGGGGACTAGTCCTTAAAAACACCGGGGAGCTGTTTTTT,CASSYGGLVLKNTGELFF
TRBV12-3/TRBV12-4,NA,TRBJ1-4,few,TGTGCCAGCAGTTTAGGGGGGACCCTGGGGGGGGATGAAAAACCGTTTTTT,CASSLGGTLGGDEKPFF
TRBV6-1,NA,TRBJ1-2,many,TGTGCCAGCAGTGAACTACAGGGAAACTATGGCTACACCTTC,CASSELQGNYGYTF
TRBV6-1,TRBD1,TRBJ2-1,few,TGTGCCAGCAGTCAAACCGGGACAGCTTGGGACAATGAGCAGTTCTTC,CASSQTGTAWDNEQFF
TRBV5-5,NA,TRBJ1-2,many,TGTGCCAGCAGCCCCCCCACGGGACCTTACGCCACCTTC,CASSPPTGPYATF
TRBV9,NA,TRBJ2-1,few,TGTGCCAGCACCCGTAACTGGCTAGCGCTCGATGAGCAGTTCTTC,CASTRNWLALDEQFF
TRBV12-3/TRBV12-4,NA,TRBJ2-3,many,TGTGCCAGCAGTTCTAGAGAAAGGACAGATACGCAGTATTTT,CASSSRERTDTQYF
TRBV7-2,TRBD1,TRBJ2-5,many,TGTGCCAGCAGCTTAGGACAGGGATACCAAGAGACCCAGTACTTC,CASSLGQGYQETQYF
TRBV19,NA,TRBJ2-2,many,TGTGCCAGTAGTATAGTTGGGTTAGGCACCGGGGAGCTGTTTTTT,CASSIVGLGTGELFF
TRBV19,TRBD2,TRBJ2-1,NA,TGTGCCAGTAGTGGGACTAGCGCCTATAGCTCCTACAATGAGCAGTTCTTC,CASSGTSAYSSYNEQFF
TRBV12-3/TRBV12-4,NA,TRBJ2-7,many,TGTGCCAGCAGTCGAACCGTCTACGAGCAGTACTTC,CASSRTVYEQYF
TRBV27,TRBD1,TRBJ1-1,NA,TGTGCCAGCAGTCGTAAGACAGGGTTGCGAGTAAACACTGAAGCTTTCTTT,CASSRKTGLRVNTEAFF